This T cell receptor beta chain was observed in a study of shared clonotypes between healthy human individuals. On the study more broadly: The donors, a couple of women and a few men, were aged 18 to 49. Study-level results: Generation probability values for non-shared clonotypes were lower than those for clonotypes shared by all four donors.

This CDR3 spans 15 amino acids. Germline V lookup: CDR1 SGHVS, CDR2 FNYEAQ. J was trimmed by 2 bases and V by 5 bases; bases with no gene match: 5. The table came from immunoSEQ multiplex PCR; TCRdb's copy has only in-frame clones and leaves some out. The sample holds some 1.4 million clones; roughly 95% are singletons and the top ten take over 1%. CD4+ cells underwent separation, giving CD45RA+ naive and CD45RA-negative memory subsets. In the case of this clone: The antigen is unknown.

This TCR derives from a man aged 25-45 years in good health. This rearrangement joins TRBV7-6 to TRBJ2-7; 11 nucleotides align to TRBD2. Sequencing input: naive CD4+ T cells sorted from blood. Subset specified: CD45RA+ positively selected. CDR3 DNA sequence: TGTGCCAGCAGCCGCGGGACTAGCGGACCCTACGAGCAGTACTTC. Its translation: CASSRGTSGPYEQYF.